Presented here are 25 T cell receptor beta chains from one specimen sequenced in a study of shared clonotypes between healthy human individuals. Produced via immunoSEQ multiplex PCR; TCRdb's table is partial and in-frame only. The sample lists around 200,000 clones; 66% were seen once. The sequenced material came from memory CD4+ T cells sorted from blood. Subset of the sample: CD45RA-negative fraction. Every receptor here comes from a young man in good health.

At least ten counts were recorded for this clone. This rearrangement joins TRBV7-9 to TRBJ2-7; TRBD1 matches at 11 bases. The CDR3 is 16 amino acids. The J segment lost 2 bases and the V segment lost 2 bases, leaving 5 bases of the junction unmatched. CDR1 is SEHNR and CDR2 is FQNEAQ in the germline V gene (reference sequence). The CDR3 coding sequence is TGTGCCAGCAGCTTAATCCGGGGACAGGGGGCCTACGAGCAGTACTTC. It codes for CASSLIRGQGAYEQYF.

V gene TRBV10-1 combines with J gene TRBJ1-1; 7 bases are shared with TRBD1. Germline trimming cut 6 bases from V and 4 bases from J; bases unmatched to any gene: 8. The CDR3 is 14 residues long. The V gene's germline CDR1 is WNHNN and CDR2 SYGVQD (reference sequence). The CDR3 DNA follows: TGCGCCAGCAGAGGACAGGTGGACAGCACTGAAGCTTTCTTT. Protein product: CASRGQVDSTEAFF.

The CDR3 sequence is CASSPLSGATYEQYF. The CDR3 DNA reads TGTGCCAGCAGTCCCCTCAGCGGGGCAACCTACGAGCAGTACTTC. The J gene is TRBJ2-7, the V gene TRBV27; TRBD2 aligns across 7 bases. With 5 bases clipped from V and 2 bases from J, the junction kept 9 bases outside the gene matches. This CDR3 region has 15 residues. Germline CDR1 is MNHEY and CDR2 is SMNVEV (reference sequence).

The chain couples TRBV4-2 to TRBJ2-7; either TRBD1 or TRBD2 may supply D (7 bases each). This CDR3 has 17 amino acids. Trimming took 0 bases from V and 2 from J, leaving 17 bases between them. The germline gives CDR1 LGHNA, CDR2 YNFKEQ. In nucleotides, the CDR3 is TGTGCCAGCAGCCAAGATCGGGGAGGGGGCGGAACCTACGAGCAGTACTTC. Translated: CASSQDRGGGGTYEQYF.

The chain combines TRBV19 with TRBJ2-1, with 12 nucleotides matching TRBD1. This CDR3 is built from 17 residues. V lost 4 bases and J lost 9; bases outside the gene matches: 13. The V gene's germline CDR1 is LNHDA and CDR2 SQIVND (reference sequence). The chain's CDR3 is CASSRRDRGRIRGEQFF. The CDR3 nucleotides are TGTGCCAGTAGTAGACGGGACAGGGGGCGCATTAGGGGTGAGCAGTTCTTC.

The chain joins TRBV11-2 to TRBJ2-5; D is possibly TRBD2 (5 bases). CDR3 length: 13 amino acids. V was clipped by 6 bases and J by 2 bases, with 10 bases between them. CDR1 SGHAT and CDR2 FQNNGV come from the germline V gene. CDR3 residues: CASSRPGQETQYF. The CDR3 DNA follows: TGTGCCAGCAGTCGGCCGGGACAAGAGACCCAGTACTTC.

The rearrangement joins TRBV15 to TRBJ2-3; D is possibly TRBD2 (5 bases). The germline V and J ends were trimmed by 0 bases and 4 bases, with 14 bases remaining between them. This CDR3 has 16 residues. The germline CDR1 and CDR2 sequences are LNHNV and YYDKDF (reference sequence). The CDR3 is CATSRDSATRADTQYF. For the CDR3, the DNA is TGTGCCACCAGCAGAGATTCCGCGACGCGGGCAGATACGCAGTATTTT.

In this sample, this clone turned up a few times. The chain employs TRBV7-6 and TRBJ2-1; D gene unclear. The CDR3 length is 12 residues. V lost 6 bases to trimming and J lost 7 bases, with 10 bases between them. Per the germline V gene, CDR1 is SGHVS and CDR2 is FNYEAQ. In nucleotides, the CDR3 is TGTGCCAGCAGTCGGGCTTTGAATGAGCAGTTCTTC. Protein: CASSRALNEQFF.

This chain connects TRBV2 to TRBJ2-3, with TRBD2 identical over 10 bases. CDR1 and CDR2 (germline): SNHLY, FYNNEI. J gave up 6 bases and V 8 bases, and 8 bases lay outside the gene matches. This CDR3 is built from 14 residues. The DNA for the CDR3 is TGTGCCAGCCAGCTAGCGGGAGTAGATGATACGCAGTATTTT. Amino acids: CASQLAGVDDTQYF.

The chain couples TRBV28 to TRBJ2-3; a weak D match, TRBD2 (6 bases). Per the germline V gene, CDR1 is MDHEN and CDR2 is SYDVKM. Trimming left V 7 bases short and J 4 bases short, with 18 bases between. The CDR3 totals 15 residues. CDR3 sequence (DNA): TGTGCCAGCATCTATGCTGGAGGGTGGGCAGATACGCAGTATTTT. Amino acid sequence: CASIYAGGWADTQYF.

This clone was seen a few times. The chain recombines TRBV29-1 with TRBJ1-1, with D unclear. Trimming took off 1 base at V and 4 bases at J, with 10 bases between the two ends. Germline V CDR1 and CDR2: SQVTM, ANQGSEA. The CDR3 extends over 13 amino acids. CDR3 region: CSVEGGTATEAFF. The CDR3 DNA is TGCAGCGTTGAAGGCGGTACAGCCACTGAAGCTTTCTTT.

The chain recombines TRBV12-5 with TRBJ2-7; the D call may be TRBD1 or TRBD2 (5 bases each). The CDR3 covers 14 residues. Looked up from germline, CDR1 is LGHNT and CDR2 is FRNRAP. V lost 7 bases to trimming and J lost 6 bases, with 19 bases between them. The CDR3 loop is CASARDGELGEQYF. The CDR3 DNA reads TGTGCTAGTGCTAGGGACGGGGAGCTGGGCGAGCAGTACTTC.

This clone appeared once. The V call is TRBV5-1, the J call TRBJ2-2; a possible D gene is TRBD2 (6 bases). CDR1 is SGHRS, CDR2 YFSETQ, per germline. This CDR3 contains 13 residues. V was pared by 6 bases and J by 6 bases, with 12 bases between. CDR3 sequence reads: CASTVTSSGELFF. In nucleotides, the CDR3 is TGCGCCAGCACCGTAACTAGCTCCGGGGAGCTGTTTTTT.

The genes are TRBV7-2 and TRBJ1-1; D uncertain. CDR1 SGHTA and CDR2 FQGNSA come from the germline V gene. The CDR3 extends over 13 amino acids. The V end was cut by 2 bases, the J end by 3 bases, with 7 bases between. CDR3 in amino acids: CASSLYGYTEAFF. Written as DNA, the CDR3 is TGTGCCAGCAGCTTATATGGGTACACTGAAGCTTTCTTT.

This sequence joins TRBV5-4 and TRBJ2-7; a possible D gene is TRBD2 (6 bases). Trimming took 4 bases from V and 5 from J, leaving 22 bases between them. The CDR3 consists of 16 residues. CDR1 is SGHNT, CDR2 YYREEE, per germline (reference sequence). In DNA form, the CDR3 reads TGTGCCAGCAGCACCAAGCTGGTGGGGGGACGGGACGAGCAGTACTTC. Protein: CASSTKLVGGRDEQYF.

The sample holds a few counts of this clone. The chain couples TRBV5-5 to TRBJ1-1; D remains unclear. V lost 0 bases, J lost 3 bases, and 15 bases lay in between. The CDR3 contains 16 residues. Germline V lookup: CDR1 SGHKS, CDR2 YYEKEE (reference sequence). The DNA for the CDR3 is TGTGCCAGCAGCTTGGCCATAGGAGGAATTTACACTGAAGCTTTCTTT. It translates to CASSLAIGGIYTEAFF.

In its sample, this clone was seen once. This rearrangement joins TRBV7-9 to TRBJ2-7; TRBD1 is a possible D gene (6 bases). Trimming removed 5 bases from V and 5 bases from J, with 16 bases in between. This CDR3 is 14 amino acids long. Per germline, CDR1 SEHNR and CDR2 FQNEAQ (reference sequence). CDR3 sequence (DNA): TGTGCCAGCAGCCCACAGGGAATTGGAGACGAGCAGTACTTC. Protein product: CASSPQGIGDEQYF. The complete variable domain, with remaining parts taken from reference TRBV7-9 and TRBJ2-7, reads DTGVSQNPRHKITKRGQNVTFRCDPISEHNRLYWYRQTLGQGPEFLTYFQNEAQLEKSRLLSDRFSAERPKGSFSTLEIQRTEQGDSAMYLCASSPQGIGDEQYFGPGTRLTVT.

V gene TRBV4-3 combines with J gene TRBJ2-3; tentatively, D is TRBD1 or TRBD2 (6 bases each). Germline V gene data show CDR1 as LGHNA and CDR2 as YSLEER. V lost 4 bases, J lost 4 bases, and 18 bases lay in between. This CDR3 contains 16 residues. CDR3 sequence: CASSPQAGGRADTQYF. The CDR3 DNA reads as TGCGCCAGCAGCCCGCAGGCTGGGGGGCGCGCAGATACGCAGTATTTT.

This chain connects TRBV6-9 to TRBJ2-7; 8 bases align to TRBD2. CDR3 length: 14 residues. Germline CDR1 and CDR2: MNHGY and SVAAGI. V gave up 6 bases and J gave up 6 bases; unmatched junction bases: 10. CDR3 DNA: TGTGCCAGCAGCGGGGGGGTACCAACCGTCGAGCAGTACTTC. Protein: CASSGGVPTVEQYF.

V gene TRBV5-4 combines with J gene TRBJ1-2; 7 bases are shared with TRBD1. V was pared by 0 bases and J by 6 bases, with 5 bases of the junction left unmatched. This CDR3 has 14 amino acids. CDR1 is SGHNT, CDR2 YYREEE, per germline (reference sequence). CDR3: CASSLAGGQHGYTF. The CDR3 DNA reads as TGTGCCAGCAGCTTGGCCGGGGGACAGCATGGCTACACCTTC.

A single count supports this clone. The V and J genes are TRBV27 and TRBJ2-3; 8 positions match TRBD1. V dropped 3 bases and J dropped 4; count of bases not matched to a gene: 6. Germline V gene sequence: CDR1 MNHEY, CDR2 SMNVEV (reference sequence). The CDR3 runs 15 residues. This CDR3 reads CASSFQGAGADTQYF. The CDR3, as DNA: TGTGCCAGCAGTTTTCAGGGGGCTGGCGCAGATACGCAGTATTTT.

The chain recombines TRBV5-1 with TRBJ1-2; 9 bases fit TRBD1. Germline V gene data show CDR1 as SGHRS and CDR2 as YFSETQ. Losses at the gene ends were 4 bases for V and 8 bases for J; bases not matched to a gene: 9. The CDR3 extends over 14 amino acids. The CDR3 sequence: CASSPFTGGDGYTF. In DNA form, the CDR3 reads TGCGCCAGCAGCCCCTTTACAGGGGGCGACGGCTACACCTTC.

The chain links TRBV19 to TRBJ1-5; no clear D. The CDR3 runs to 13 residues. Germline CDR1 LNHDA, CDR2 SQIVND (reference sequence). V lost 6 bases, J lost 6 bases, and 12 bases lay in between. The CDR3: CASRVQPTQPQHF. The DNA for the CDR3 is TGTGCCAGTAGGGTCCAACCGACTCAGCCCCAGCATTTT.

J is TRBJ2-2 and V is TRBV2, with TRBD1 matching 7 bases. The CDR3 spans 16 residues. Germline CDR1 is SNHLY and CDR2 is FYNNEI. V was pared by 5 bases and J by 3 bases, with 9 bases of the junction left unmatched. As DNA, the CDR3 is TGTGCCAGCAGTTTAGAGGGGGCAGGGTACACCGGGGAGCTGTTTTTT. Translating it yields CASSLEGAGYTGELFF.

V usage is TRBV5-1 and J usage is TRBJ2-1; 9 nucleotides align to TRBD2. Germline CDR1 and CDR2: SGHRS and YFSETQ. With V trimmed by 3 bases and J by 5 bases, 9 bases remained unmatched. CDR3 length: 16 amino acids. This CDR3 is CASSWIAGAPDNEQFF. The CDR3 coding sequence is TGCGCCAGCAGCTGGATAGCGGGAGCCCCTGACAATGAGCAGTTCTTC.